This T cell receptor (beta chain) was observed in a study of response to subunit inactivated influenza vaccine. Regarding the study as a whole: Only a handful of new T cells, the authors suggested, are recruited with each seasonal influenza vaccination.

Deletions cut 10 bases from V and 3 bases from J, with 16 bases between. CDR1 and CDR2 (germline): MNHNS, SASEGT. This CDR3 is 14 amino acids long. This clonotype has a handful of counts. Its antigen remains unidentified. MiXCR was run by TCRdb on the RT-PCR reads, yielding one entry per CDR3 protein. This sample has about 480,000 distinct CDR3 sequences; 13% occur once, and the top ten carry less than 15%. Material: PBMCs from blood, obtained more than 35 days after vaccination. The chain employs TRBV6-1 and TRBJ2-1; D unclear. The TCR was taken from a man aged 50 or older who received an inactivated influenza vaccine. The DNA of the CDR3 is TGTGCCATCCAAGCGAGAGGAGACTACAATGAGCAGTTCTTC. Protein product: CAIQARGDYNEQFF.